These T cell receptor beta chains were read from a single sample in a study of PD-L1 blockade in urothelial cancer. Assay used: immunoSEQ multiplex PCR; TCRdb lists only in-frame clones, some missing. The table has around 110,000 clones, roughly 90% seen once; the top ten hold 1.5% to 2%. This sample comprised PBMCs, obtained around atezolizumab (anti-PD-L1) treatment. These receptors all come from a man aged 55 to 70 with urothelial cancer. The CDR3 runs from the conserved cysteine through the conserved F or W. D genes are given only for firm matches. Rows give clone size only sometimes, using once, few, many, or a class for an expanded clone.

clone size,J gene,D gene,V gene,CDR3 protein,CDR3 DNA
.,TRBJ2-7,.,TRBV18,CASSPRGTGPYEQYF,TGTGCCAGCTCACCACGCGGGACGGGACCCTACGAGCAGTACTTC
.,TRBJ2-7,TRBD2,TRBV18,CASSQGLAGSFVTYEQYF,TGTGCCAGCTCACAGGGACTAGCGGGTTCTTTTGTAACCTACGAGCAGTACTTC
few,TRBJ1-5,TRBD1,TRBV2,CASSGQANQPQHF,TGTGCCAGCAGCGGACAGGCTAATCAGCCCCAGCATTTT
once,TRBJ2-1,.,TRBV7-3,CASRRGRDTHNEQFF,TGTGCCAGCAGGAGGGGGCGGGATACCCACAATGAGCAGTTCTTC
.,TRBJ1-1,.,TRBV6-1,CASRNPLNTEAFF,TGTGCCAGCAGAAATCCCTTGAACACTGAAGCTTTCTTT
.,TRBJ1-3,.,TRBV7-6,CASSIGVDGNTIYF,TGTGCCAGCAGTATCGGGGTGGATGGAAACACCATATATTTT
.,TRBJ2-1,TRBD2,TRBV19,CASSIPGGEPYNEQFF,TGTGCCAGTAGTATCCCCGGGGGGGAACCCTACAATGAGCAGTTCTTC
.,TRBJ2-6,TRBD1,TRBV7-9,CASSPDRDAGANVLTF,TGTGCCAGCAGCCCCGACAGGGACGCTGGGGCCAACGTCCTGACTTTC
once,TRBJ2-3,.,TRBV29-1,CSVMGRGAKSTDTQYF,TGCAGCGTAATGGGCAGGGGTGCAAAGAGCACAGATACGCAGTATTTT
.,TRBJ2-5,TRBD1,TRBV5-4,CASSWDSFGQETQYF,TGTGCCAGCAGCTGGGACAGTTTCGGGCAAGAGACCCAGTACTTC
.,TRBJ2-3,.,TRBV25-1,CASSDIRVGGGLTDTQYF,TGTGCCAGCAGTGATATTAGGGTTGGAGGGGGCCTCACAGATACGCAGTATTTT
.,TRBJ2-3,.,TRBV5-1,CASSSQGGEGTDTQYF,TGCGCCAGCAGCTCACAGGGGGGGGAAGGAACAGATACGCAGTATTTT
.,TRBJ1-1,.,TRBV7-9,CASSLGPGGNTEAFF,TGTGCCAGCAGCTTAGGCCCGGGGGGGAACACTGAAGCTTTCTTT
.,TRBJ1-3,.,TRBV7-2,CASSLSPNTIYF,TGTGCCAGCAGCTTAAGCCCAAACACCATATATTTT
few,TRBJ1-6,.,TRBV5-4,CASSVSLGASNNSPLHF,TGTGCCAGCAGCGTCTCTTTGGGGGCGTCAAACAATTCACCCCTCCACTTT
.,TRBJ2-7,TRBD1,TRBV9,CASSVGQGIYEQYF,TGTGCCAGCAGCGTGGGACAGGGTATCTACGAGCAGTACTTC
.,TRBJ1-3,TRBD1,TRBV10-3,CAIGWDSGNTIYF,TGTGCCATTGGCTGGGACAGTGGAAACACCATATATTTT
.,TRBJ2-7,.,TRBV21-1,CASSIRVLEQYF,TGTGCCAGCAGTATCAGGGTTCTCGAGCAGTACTTC
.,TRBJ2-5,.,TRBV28,CASSAPRVGGETQYF,TGTGCCAGCAGCGCGCCACGGGTCGGGGGAGAGACCCAGTACTTC
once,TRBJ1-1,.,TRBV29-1,CSVEGENTEAFF,TGCAGCGTTGAAGGAGAGAACACTGAAGCTTTCTTT
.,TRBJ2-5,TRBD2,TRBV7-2,CASSAVLAGETQYF,TGTGCCAGCAGCGCCGTACTAGCGGGAGAGACCCAGTACTTC
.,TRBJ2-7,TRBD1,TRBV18,CASSPRGQGESYEQYF,TGTGCCAGCTCACCACGGGGACAGGGGGAATCCTACGAGCAGTACTTC
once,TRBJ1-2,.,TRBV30,CAWSLSSGNYGYTF,TGTGCCTGGAGTCTCTCTTCGGGGAACTATGGCTACACCTTC
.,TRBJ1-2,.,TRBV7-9,CASSPLGAPVYGYTF,TGTGCCAGCAGCCCGTTGGGGGCGCCAGTCTATGGCTACACCTTC
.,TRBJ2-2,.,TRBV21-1,CASSKGRGELAGCGELFF,TGTGCCAGCAGCAAAGGGCGGGGAGAACTAGCGGGGTGTGGGGAGCTGTTTTTT
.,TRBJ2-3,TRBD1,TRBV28,CASSPGTGITDTQYF,TGTGCCAGCAGTCCTGGGACAGGGATCACAGATACGCAGTATTTT
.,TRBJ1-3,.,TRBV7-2,CASSLDPGNTIYF,TGTGCCAGCAGCTTAGATCCGGGTAACACCATATATTTT
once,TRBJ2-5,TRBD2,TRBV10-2,CASSEFRLAGYQGQETQYF,TGCGCCAGCAGTGAGTTCCGACTAGCGGGTTACCAAGGCCAAGAGACCCAGTACTTC
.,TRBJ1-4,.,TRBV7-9,CASSYQGAREKLFF,TGTGCCAGCAGCTACCAAGGAGCCCGAGAAAAACTGTTTTTT
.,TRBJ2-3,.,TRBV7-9,CASSSGQPGLTDTQYF,TGTGCCAGCAGCTCCGGACAGCCCGGACTCACAGATACGCAGTATTTT
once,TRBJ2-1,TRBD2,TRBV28,CATLSTSGGAGEQFF,TGTGCCACCCTTTCGACTAGCGGGGGGGCAGGTGAGCAGTTCTTC